The clone carrying this T cell receptor (beta chain) was observed at least ten times. Antigen specificity is unknown. The CDR3 extends over 15 amino acids. The V gene's germline CDR1 is SGHTA and CDR2 FQGNSA. J gave up 4 bases and V 0 bases, and 2 bases lay outside the gene matches. In making diagnoses, clinical symptoms, serum thyroxine and TRAb, thyroid ultrasound and orbital computed tomography were all used. TCR beta CDR3 regions were amplified from RNA transcripts. TCR CDR3 underwent first-round RT-PCR with the HTBI primer set. TCRdb called the multiplex PCR reads again in MiXCR, with one record for every CDR3 protein. The repertoire holds around 560,000 distinct CDR3 sequences, with roughly 17% as singletons. The record originates from a study of T cells in Graves' hyperthyroidism and ophthalmopathy. Study results and caveats: Ophthalmopathy onset followed model prediction by a median about six months. Appearing also in blood were most of the thyroid clonotypes expanded above 0.001.

The specimen sequenced was blood. The chain joins TRBV7-2 to TRBJ2-1; 8 nucleotides align to TRBD2. This receptor was obtained from a woman younger than 35 with Graves' hyperthyroidism. The CDR3 bases are TGTGCCAGCAGCTTAGCAGCGGGGGCTTACAATGAGCAGTTCTTC. Its protein is CASSLAAGAYNEQFF.